A single sample gave rise to the 28 T cell receptor beta chains below, sequenced in a study of OX40 agonist ivuxolimab in advanced cancers. Generated by immunoSEQ multiplex PCR, the TCRdb table keeps only in-frame clones and is missing some. The sample holds 58,000 or so clones, about four fifths seen once. The sample here was CD4+ or CD8+ T cells sorted from blood, taken in a trial of the OX40 agonist ivuxolimab. The source is an adult with an advanced solid tumor such as melanoma, head and neck, liver or kidney cancer.

The V call is TRBV28, the J call TRBJ1-5; 8 bases map to TRBD1. The CDR3 sequence is 16 residues long. V lost 5 bases, J lost 6 bases, and 12 bases stayed unmatched. CDR1 is MDHEN, CDR2 SYDVKM, per germline. CDR3 region: CASSARYQGAGQPQHF. In DNA form, the CDR3 reads TGTGCCAGCAGTGCTCGATATCAGGGGGCAGGTCAGCCCCAGCATTTT.

This clone was seen a few times. This chain uses TRBV7-2 with TRBJ2-5; D is ambiguous. Between the trimmed V and J ends, which lost 5 bases and 0 bases, there was a span of 7 bases. This CDR3 is 13 amino acids long. The V gene's germline CDR1 is SGHTA and CDR2 FQGNSA. The CDR3 loop reads CASSPRNQETQYF. CDR3 DNA: TGTGCCAGCAGCCCACGTAACCAAGAGACCCAGTACTTC.

This clone was picked up one time. The chain has TRBV4-2 and TRBJ2-5, with 7 bases identical to TRBD1. This CDR3 comprises 14 residues. With 4 bases clipped from V and 3 bases from J, the junction kept 5 bases outside the gene matches. Germline V gene sequence: CDR1 LGHNA, CDR2 YNFKEQ. The CDR3 DNA reads as TGTGCCAGCAGCCTGGGGACAGCAAAAGAGACCCAGTACTTC. Amino acids: CASSLGTAKETQYF.

This chain links TRBV18 with TRBJ2-1; 7 bases agree with TRBD1. J was trimmed by 2 bases and V by 3 bases; bases with no gene match: 4. The CDR3 has 15 residues. Germline V gene sequence: CDR1 KGHSH, CDR2 LQKENI. The CDR3 here is CASSPPGTAYNEQFF. The CDR3 DNA reads TGTGCCAGCTCACCTCCCGGGACAGCCTACAATGAGCAGTTCTTC.

The genes are TRBV18 and TRBJ2-1; D gene ambiguous. CDR3 length: 11 amino acids. V lost 4 bases and J lost 5, with 3 bases in between. CDR1 and CDR2 (germline): KGHSH, LQKENI. The CDR3 sequence: CASSRNNEQFF. CDR3 DNA: TGTGCCAGCTCACGAAACAATGAGCAGTTCTTC.

The chain has TRBV11-2 and TRBJ1-1; D is undetermined. The CDR3 contains 13 residues. Trimming left V 5 bases short and J 1 base short, with 8 bases between. Germline V CDR1 and CDR2: SGHAT, FQNNGV. CDR3 in amino acids: CASSREGNTEAFF. The CDR3 coding sequence is TGTGCCAGCAGCCGCGAGGGGAACACTGAAGCTTTCTTT.

The chain carries TRBV4-2 and TRBJ2-5; D could derive from TRBD1 or TRBD2 (5 bases each). V lost 1 base to trimming and J lost 4 bases, with 13 bases between them. The V gene's germline CDR1 is LGHNA and CDR2 YNFKEQ. The CDR3 consists of 15 residues. The CDR3 DNA reads as TGTGCCAGCAGCCAAGGTTGGGGGAGAGGAGAGACCCAGTACTTC. It translates to CASSQGWGRGETQYF.

This chain links TRBV5-5 with TRBJ1-2, with D unclear. In germline, CDR1 is SGHKS, CDR2 YYEKEE (reference sequence). With 0 bases removed from V and 4 bases from J, the gap between germline ends came to 13 bases. CDR3 length: 15 amino acids. The chain's CDR3 is CASSLGGDPSYGYTF. In DNA, the CDR3 is TGTGCCAGCAGCTTGGGTGGGGATCCGAGCTATGGCTACACCTTC.

The rearrangement links TRBV6-1 to TRBJ1-5; TRBD1 aligns across 10 bases. V shed 6 bases, J shed 6 bases, and the junction held 8 bases outside the gene matches. The CDR3 is 15 amino acids. CDR1 is MNHNS and CDR2 is SASEGT in the germline V gene. For the CDR3, the DNA is TGTGCCAGCAGCGCAATGGGACAGGGGTTTCAGCCCCAGCATTTT. Amino acid sequence: CASSAMGQGFQPQHF.

The chain couples TRBV10-1 to TRBJ2-2, with a tentative D call TRBD1 (6 bases). The CDR3 consists of 14 residues. Germline CDR1 is WNHNN and CDR2 is SYGVQD (reference sequence). V was cut by 6 bases and J by 1 base, with 9 bases left in between. The CDR3 here is CASRKGQNTGELFF. The CDR3 DNA reads as TGCGCCAGCAGGAAGGGACAGAACACCGGGGAGCTGTTTTTT.

The V gene is TRBV2, the J gene TRBJ1-2; the D gene is possibly TRBD1 (5 bases). The V gene lost 10 bases and the J gene lost 0 bases, with 12 bases spanning the gap. From germline, CDR1 is SNHLY and CDR2 FYNNEI. This CDR3 spans 13 amino acids. The CDR3 region is CATQGTANYGYTF. DNA for the CDR3: TGTGCCACCCAGGGCACAGCTAACTATGGCTACACCTTC.

A single count supports this clone. The rearrangement uses TRBV27 and TRBJ2-6; a possible D gene is TRBD1 (5 bases). V was clipped by 5 bases and J by 4 bases, with 15 bases between them. Germline CDR1 is MNHEY and CDR2 is SMNVEV (reference sequence). CDR3 length: 16 amino acids. CDR3 amino acids: CASSQRQLRGANVLTF. The DNA of the CDR3 is TGTGCCAGCAGTCAGAGACAGCTACGCGGGGCCAACGTCCTGACTTTC.

The CDR3 loop reads CASSLSSLSSYNEQFF. The CDR3 region has the DNA TGTGCCAGCAGTTTATCTAGTCTTAGCTCCTACAATGAGCAGTTCTTC. V is TRBV27 and J is TRBJ2-1; no clear D gene. The CDR3 sequence is 16 residues long. Between the trimmed V and J ends, which lost 0 bases and 0 bases, there was a span of 9 bases. Germline CDR1 is MNHEY and CDR2 is SMNVEV (reference sequence).

The chain employs TRBV6-6 and TRBJ1-1, with no clear D. V was cut by 0 bases and J by 1 base, with 6 bases left in between. Germline CDR1 is MNHNY and CDR2 is SVGAGI (reference sequence). The CDR3 spans 14 residues. CDR3: CASSYSTANTEAFF. The DNA for the CDR3 is TGTGCCAGCAGTTACTCCACAGCGAACACTGAAGCTTTCTTT.

The gene calls are TRBV19 and TRBJ1-5; weak D call: TRBD1 (6 bases). Germline V gene sequence: CDR1 LNHDA, CDR2 SQIVND (reference sequence). Trimming removed 3 bases from V and 10 bases from J, with 13 bases in between. The CDR3 extends over 13 amino acids. The CDR3 DNA reads as TGTGCCAGTAGTATTAACAGGGATGATCCCCAGCATTTT. It translates to CASSINRDDPQHF.

J is TRBJ2-1 and V is TRBV19; 7 bases are shared with TRBD2. J gave up 1 base and V 7 bases, and 19 bases lay outside the gene matches. This CDR3 has 19 amino acids. Germline V lookup: CDR1 LNHDA, CDR2 SQIVND (reference sequence). The chain's CDR3 is CASTPSAGANWGSYNEQFF. DNA of the CDR3: TGTGCCAGTACCCCGTCTGCGGGAGCTAATTGGGGTTCCTACAATGAGCAGTTCTTC.

This rearrangement joins TRBV7-2 to TRBJ2-3; weak D call: TRBD1 (6 bases). V lost 1 base and J lost 4, with 9 bases in between. Germline V gene data show CDR1 as SGHTA and CDR2 as FQGNSA. This CDR3 is 14 amino acids long. The DNA of the CDR3 is TGTGCCAGCAGCTTAGACAGGGCCGCAGATACGCAGTATTTT. It codes for CASSLDRAADTQYF.

J is TRBJ2-1 and V is TRBV4-1, with D perhaps assigned TRBD1 or TRBD2 (5 bases each). The CDR3 runs 14 residues. V lost 0 bases, J lost 5 bases, and 8 bases lay in between. Germline V gene sequence: CDR1 MGHRA, CDR2 YSYEKL. The CDR3 coding sequence is TGCGCCAGCAGCCAAGAGGGGACCAACAATGAGCAGTTCTTC. Translation: CASSQEGTNNEQFF.

This chain connects TRBV29-1 to TRBJ2-1; the D is unclear. This CDR3 region has 11 residues. V gave up 6 bases and J gave up 6 bases, with 9 bases separating them. Germline CDR1 reads SQVTM; CDR2 reads ANQGSEA. This CDR3 is CSVSTLNEQFF. The CDR3, as DNA: TGCAGCGTCAGCACCCTCAATGAGCAGTTCTTC.

The chain carries TRBV5-6 and TRBJ1-1; no definite D call. CDR3 length: 12 residues. The ends were cut back, 1 base at V and 5 bases at J, with 6 bases in the middle. Germline assignment: CDR1 SGHDT and CDR2 YYEEEE. The DNA of the CDR3 is TGTGCCAGCAGCTTGCGGGCAACTGAAGCTTTCTTT. Its protein product is CASSLRATEAFF.

The rearrangement joins TRBV7-3 to TRBJ1-1; D unclear. The V gene lost 1 base and the J gene lost 3 bases, with 6 bases spanning the gap. Germline assignment: CDR1 SGHTA and CDR2 FQGTGA. This CDR3 contains 13 residues. The DNA for the CDR3 is TGTGCCAGCAGCTTAAGTAAGGACACTGAAGCTTTCTTT. Residues: CASSLSKDTEAFF.

This rearrangement joins TRBV29-1 to TRBJ1-1; D possibly corresponds to TRBD1 (5 bases). This CDR3 has 10 amino acids. V lost 0 bases and J 11 bases, leaving 7 bases between the germline ends. CDR1 is SQVTM and CDR2 is ANQGSEA in the germline V gene. The CDR3 DNA reads as TGCAGCGTTGAAGAGGGGCGGGCTTTCTTT. This sequence encodes CSVEEGRAFF.

The chain carries TRBV15 and TRBJ2-6; D is perhaps TRBD1 (5 bases). CDR1 LNHNV and CDR2 YYDKDF come from the germline V gene (reference sequence). V lost 1 base and J lost 0, with 16 bases in between. CDR3 length equals 19 residues. The CDR3 loop is CATSRAYRQFYSGANVLTF. For the CDR3, the DNA is TGTGCCACCAGCAGAGCCTACCGACAGTTCTACTCTGGGGCCAACGTCCTGACTTTC.

The V gene is TRBV28, the J gene TRBJ2-5, with 8 bases lining up with TRBD2. V lost 6 bases, J lost 2 bases, and 11 bases stayed unmatched. The CDR3 is 16 residues long. Germline V gene lookup returns CDR1 MDHEN and CDR2 SYDVKM. DNA for the CDR3: TGTGCCAGCAGCCGGGGGGGGGCGACAGCTCAAGAGACCCAGTACTTC. Protein product: CASSRGGATAQETQYF.

The chain is built from TRBV18 and TRBJ2-7, with D perhaps TRBD1 or TRBD2 (6 bases each). This CDR3 has 14 residues. Between the trimmed V and J ends, which lost 5 bases and 2 bases, there was a span of 13 bases. Germline V gives CDR1 KGHSH, CDR2 LQKENI. The CDR3 nucleotides are TGTGCCAGCTCAAGGTGGGGGGACACCTACGAGCAGTACTTC. Protein product: CASSRWGDTYEQYF.

The rearrangement joins TRBV7-9 to TRBJ2-7, with D maybe TRBD1 (6 bases). V was pared by 6 bases and J by 2 bases, with 14 bases between. This CDR3 region has 14 residues. The germline gives CDR1 SEHNR, CDR2 FQNEAQ (reference sequence). The CDR3 reads CASSLRTETYEQYF. Written as DNA, the CDR3 is TGTGCCAGCAGTTTACGGACAGAGACCTACGAGCAGTACTTC.

The V and J genes are TRBV28 and TRBJ2-5; TRBD1 matches at 7 bases. CDR3 length equals 14 residues. V lost 7 bases and J lost 2; bases outside the gene matches: 7. Looked up from germline, CDR1 is MDHEN and CDR2 is SYDVKM. The CDR3 DNA is TGTGCCAGCAAATTAGGGGGACAGCAAGAGACCCAGTACTTC. It specifies CASKLGGQQETQYF.

The chain recombines TRBV30 with TRBJ1-1; 11 bases fit TRBD1. V lost 2 bases, J lost 7 bases, and 6 bases stayed unmatched. The CDR3 consists of 14 residues. Germline values: CDR1 GTSNPN, CDR2 SVGIG (reference sequence). This CDR3 is CAWSSDRGPVEAFF. DNA of the CDR3: TGTGCCTGGAGTTCGGACAGGGGGCCGGTTGAAGCTTTCTTT.